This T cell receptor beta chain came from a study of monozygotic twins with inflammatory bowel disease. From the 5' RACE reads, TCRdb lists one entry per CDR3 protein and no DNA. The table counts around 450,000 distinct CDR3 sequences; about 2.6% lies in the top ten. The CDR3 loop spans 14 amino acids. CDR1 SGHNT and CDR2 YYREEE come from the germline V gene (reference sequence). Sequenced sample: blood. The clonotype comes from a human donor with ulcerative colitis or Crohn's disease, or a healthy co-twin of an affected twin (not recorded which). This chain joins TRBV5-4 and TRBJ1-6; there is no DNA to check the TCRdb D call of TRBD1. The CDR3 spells CASRTGMLNSPLHF.